The sequence of this T cell receptor beta chain was determined in a study of T cells in Graves' hyperthyroidism and ophthalmopathy. The germline V and J ends were trimmed by 2 bases and 7 bases, with 12 bases remaining between them. CDR3 length equals 13 residues. In germline, CDR1 is SGHRS, CDR2 YFSETQ. From RNA transcripts, TCR beta CDR3 regions were amplified. HTBI primers were employed in a first-round RT-PCR of the TCR CDR3. TCRdb independently ran MiXCR on the multiplex PCR reads; one entry per CDR3 protein. The repertoire holds over 500,000 distinct CDR3 sequences, with around 15% as singletons. This clonotype came up a few times. Recently diagnosed hyperthyroidism of less than 2 months' duration affected patients aged 18 to 65.

The specimen was blood. The clonotype originates from a woman in her thirties or forties with Graves' hyperthyroidism. The genes are TRBV5-1 and TRBJ1-1; D remains unclear. The CDR3 nucleotides are TGCGCCAGCAGCTTTCTAAACGGTGATGAAGCTTTCTTT. Protein: CASSFLNGDEAFF.